What follows is one TCR beta chain and its context. The antigen is not known. This entry is derived from a study of T cells after yellow fever vaccination. Study conclusions and caveats: Though it reached lower strength, the secondary response hit its peak faster, day 5 versus 15. Reappearing after the booster were most of the clones from primary vaccination (about 96% CD4, 75% to 90% CD8).

TCR cDNA, made by 5'RACE template switching, carried an added universal primer site and UMIs. TCRdb re-called the 5' RACE reads with MiXCR, one entry per CDR3 protein. The table includes roughly 310,000 distinct CDR3 sequences, 8.5% to 9% detected once. The germline V and J ends were trimmed by 0 bases and 5 bases, with 13 bases remaining between them. Germline CDR1 and CDR2: LGHNA and YSLEER. The CDR3 consists of 15 residues. The chain employs TRBV4-3 and TRBJ1-1; no clear D gene. Sequenced here: PBMCs, sampled on the day of the first yellow fever vaccination. The sequence came from a young man who received the YFV17D yellow fever vaccine. The CDR3 sequence is CASSQDLNLMTEAFF. The CDR3, as DNA: TGCGCCAGCAGCCAAGATTTGAACTTGATGACTGAAGCTTTCTTT.